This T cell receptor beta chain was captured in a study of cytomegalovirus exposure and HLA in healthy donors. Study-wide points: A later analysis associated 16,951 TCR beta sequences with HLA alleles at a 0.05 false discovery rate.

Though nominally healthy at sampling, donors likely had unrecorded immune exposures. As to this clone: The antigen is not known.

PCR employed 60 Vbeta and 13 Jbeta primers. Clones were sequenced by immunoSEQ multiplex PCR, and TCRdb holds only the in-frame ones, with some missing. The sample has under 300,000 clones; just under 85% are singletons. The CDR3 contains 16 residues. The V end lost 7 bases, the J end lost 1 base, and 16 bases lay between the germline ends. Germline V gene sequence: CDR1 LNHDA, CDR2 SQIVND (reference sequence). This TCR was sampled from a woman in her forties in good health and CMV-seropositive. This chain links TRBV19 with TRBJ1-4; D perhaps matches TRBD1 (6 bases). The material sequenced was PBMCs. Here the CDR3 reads CASTGGRDGTNEKLFF. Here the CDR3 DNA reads TGTGCCAGTACTGGGGGCAGGGATGGAACTAATGAAAAACTGTTTTTT.